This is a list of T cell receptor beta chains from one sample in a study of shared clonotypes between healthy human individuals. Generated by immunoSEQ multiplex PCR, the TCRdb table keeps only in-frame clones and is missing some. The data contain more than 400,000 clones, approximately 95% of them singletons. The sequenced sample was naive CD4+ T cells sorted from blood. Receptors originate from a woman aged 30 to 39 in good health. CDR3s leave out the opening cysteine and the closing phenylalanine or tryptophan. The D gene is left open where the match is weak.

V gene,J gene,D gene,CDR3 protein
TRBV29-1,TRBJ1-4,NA,SVGEVGGLAKLF
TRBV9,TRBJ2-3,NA,ASSVKWPDTQY
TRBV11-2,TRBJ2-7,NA,ASSHGRNGGEQY
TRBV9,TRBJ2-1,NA,ASSPQDRGGVNEQF
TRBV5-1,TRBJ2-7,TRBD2,ASSSRLAATYEQY
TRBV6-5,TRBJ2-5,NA,ASSYSGPAVETQY
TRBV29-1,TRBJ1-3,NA,SVEDRGSSGNTIY
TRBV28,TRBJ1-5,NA,ASSSPPKAQH
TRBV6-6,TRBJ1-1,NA,ASSYEGIGEAF
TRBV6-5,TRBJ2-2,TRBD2,ASSGASGYNGELF
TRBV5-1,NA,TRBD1,ASSLVGRTGEYEQY
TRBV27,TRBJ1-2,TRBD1,ASRRQGDYGYT
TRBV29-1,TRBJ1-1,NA,SVGGLEAF
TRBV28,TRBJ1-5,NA,ASRRPGNQPQH
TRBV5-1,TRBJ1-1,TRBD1,ASSRGTANTEAF
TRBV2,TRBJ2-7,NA,ASIRALGSYEQY
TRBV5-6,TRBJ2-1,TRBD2,ASSSSDAGGSNEQF
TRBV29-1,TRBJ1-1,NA,SGSGRLHTEAF
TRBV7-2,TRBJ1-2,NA,ASSSQTNYGYT
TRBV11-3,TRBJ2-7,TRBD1,ASSLGQGIYEQY
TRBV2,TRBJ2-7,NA,ASSGVAGYEQY
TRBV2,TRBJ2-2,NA,ASIMAGELF
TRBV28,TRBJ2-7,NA,ASRYNRITYEQY
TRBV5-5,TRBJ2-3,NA,ASSSPGLKSTDTQY
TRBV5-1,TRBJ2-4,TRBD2,ASSLLAGVDKNIQY
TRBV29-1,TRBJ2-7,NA,SVVRSSYEQY
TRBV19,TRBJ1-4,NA,ASSPRAGKLF
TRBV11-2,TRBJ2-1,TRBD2,ASSTGTGLAGNYNEQF
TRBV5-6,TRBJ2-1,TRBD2,ASSRLADEYNEQF
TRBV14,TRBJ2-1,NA,ASSQLGLAGNEQF
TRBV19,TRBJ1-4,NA,ASSINWNEKLF
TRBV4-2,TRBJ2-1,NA,ASSQDDLVGEQF